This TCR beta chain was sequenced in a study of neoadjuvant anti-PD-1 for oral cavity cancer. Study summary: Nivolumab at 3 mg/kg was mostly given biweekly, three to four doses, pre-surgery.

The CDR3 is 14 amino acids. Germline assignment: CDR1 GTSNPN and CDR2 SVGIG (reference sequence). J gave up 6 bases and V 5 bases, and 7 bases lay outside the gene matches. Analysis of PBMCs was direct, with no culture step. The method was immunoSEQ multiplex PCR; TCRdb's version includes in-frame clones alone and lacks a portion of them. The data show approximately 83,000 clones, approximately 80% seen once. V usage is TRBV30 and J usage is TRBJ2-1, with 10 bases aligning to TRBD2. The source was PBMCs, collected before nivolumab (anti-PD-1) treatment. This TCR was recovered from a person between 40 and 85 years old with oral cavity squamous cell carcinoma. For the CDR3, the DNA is TGTGCCTGGGCCCCTAGCGGGGGAACCAATGAGCAGTTCTTC. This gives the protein CAWAPSGGTNEQFF. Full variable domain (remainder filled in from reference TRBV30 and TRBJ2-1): SQTIHQWPATLVQPVGSPLSLECTVEGTSNPNLYWYRQAAGRGLQLLFYSVGIGQISSEVPQNLSASRPQDRQFILSSKKLLLSDSGFYLCAWAPSGGTNEQFFGPGTRLTVL.